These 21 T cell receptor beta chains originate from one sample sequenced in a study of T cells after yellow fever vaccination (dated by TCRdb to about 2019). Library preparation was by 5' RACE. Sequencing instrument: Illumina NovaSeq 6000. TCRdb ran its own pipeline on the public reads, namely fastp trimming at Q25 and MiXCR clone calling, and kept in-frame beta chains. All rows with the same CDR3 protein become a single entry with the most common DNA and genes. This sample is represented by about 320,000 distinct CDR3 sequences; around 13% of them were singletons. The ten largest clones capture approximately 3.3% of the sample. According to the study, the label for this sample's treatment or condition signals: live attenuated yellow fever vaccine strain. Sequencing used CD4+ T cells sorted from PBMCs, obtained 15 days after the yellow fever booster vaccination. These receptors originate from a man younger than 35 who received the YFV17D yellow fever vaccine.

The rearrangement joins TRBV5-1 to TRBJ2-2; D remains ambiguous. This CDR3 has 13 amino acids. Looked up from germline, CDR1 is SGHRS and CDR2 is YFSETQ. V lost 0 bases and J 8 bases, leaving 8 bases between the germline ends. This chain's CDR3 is CASSLDYSGELFF. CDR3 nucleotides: TGCGCCAGCAGCTTGGATTACTCTGGGGAGCTGTTTTTT.

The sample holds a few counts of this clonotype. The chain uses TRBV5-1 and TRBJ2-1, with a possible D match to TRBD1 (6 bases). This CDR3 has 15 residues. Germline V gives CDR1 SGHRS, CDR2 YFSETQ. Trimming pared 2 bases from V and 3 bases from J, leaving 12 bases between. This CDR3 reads CASSFRDTVYNEQFF. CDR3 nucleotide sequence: TGCGCCAGCAGCTTCCGGGACACAGTCTACAATGAGCAGTTCTTC.

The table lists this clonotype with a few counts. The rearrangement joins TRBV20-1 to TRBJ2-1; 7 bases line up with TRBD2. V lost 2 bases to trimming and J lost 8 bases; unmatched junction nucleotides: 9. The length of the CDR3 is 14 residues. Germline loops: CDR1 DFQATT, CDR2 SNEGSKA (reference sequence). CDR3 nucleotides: TGCAGTGCTAGACCGCCTCGGGGGGTCGATGAGCAGTTCTTC. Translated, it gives CSARPPRGVDEQFF.

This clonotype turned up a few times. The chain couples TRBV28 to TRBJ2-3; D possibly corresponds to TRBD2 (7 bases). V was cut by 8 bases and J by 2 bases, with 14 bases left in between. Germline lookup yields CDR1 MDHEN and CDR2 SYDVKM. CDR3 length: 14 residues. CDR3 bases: TGTGCCAGCTTCCTAGGGGGGGTCACAGATACGCAGTATTTT. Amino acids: CASFLGGVTDTQYF.

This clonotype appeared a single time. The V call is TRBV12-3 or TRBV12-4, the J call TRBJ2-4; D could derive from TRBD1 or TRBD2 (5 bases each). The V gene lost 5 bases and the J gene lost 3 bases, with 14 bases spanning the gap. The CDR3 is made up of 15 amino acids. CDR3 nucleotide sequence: TGTGCCAGCAGTCTTGGGGGTGATGTCAAAAACATTCAGTACTTC. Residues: CASSLGGDVKNIQYF.

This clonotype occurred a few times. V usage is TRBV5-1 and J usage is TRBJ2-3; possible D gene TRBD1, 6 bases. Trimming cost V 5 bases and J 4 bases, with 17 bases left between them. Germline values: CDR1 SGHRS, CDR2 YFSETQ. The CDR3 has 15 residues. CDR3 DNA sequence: TGCGCCAGCAGAGAATGGGGGCTCGACGCAGATACGCAGTATTTT. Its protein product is CASREWGLDADTQYF.

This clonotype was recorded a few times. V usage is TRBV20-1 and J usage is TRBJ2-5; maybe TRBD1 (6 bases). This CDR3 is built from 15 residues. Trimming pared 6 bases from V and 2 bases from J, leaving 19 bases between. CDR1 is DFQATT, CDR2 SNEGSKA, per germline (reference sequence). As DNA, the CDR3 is TGCAGTGCCCCTCAGACAGGTGGTGGTCAAGAGACCCAGTACTTC. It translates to CSAPQTGGGQETQYF.

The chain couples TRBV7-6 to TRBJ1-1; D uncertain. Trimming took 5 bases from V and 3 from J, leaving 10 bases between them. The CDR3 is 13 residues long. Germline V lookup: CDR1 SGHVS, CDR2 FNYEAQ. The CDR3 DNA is TGTGCCAGCAGCACTCAGGAGGACACTGAAGCTTTCTTT. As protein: CASSTQEDTEAFF.

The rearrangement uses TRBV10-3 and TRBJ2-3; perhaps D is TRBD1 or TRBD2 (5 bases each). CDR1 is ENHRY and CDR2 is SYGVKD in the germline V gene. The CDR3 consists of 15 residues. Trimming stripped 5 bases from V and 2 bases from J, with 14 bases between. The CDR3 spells CAISHGGLITDTQYF. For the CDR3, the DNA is TGTGCCATCAGTCATGGGGGTCTAATCACAGATACGCAGTATTTT.

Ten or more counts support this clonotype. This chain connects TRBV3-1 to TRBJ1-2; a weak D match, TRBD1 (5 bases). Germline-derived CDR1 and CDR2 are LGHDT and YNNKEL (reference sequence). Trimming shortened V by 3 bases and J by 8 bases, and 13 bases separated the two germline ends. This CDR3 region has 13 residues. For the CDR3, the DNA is TGTGCCAGCAGCCAGGGGGAGAATCAAGGCTACACCTTC. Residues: CASSQGENQGYTF.

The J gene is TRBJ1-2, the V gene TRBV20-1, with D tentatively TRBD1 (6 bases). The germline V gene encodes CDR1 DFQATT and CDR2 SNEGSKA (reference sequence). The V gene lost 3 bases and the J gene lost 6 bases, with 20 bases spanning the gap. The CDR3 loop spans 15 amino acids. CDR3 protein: CSASFRTETQNGYTF. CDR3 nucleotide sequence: TGCAGTGCTAGTTTCAGGACAGAAACACAGAATGGCTACACCTTC.

CDR3: CASSQAATEAFF. The CDR3 nucleotides read TGTGCCAGCAGCCAAGCAGCCACTGAAGCTTTCTTT. The chain has TRBV3-1 and TRBJ1-1; D remains ambiguous. The CDR3 contains 12 residues. The germline V and J ends were trimmed by 1 base and 4 bases, with 4 bases remaining between them. The germline V gene encodes CDR1 LGHDT and CDR2 YNNKEL (reference sequence).

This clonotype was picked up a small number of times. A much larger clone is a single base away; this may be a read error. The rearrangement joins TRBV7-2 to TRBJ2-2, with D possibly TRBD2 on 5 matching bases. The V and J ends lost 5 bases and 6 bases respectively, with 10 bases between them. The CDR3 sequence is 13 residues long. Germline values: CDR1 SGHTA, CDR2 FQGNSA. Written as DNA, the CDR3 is TGTGCCAGCAGCCAAGTGGAGGCCGGGGAGCTGTTTTTT. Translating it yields CASSQVEAGELFF.

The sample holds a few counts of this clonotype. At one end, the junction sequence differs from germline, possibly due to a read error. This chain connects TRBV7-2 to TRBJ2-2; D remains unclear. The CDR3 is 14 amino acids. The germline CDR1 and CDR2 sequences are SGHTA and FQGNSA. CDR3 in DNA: TGTGCCAGCAGCTTCGCGTGGAACCCCGGGGAGCTGTTTTTT. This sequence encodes CASSFAWNPGELFF.

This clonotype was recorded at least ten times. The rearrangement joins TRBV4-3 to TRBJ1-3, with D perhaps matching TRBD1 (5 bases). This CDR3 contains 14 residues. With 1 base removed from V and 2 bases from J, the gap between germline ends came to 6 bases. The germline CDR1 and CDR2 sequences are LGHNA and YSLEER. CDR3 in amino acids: CASSQGRAGNTIYF. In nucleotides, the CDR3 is TGCGCCAGCAGCCAAGGCAGGGCTGGAAACACCATATATTTT.

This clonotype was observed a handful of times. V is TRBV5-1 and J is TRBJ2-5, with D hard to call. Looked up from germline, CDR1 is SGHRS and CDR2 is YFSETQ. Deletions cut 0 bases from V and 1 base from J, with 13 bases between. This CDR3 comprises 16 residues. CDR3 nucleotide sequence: TGCGCCAGCAGCTTGGGAGGTTTGAGGTCCCAAGAGACCCAGTACTTC. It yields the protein CASSLGGLRSQETQYF.

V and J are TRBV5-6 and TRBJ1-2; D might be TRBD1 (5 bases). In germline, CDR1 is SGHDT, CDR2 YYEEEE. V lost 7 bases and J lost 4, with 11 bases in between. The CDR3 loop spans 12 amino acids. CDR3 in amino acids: CASRGVGYGYTF. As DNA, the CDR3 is TGTGCCAGCCGGGGGGTCGGCTATGGCTACACCTTC.

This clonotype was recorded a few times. The CDR3 sequence is CAIDRDSPLHF. CDR3 bases: TGTGCCATCGACAGAGATTCACCCCTCCACTTT. V is TRBV7-9 and J is TRBJ1-6; D may be TRBD1 (5 bases). The V gene's germline CDR1 is SEHNR and CDR2 FQNEAQ (reference sequence). The CDR3 sequence is 11 residues long. Trimming pared 10 bases from V and 8 bases from J, leaving 9 bases between.

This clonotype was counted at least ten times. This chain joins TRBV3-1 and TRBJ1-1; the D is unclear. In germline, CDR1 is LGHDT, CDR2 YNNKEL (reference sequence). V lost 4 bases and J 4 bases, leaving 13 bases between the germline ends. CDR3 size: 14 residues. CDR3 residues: CASSLLSGATEAFF. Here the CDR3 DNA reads TGTGCCAGCAGCCTCCTCAGTGGCGCCACTGAAGCTTTCTTT.

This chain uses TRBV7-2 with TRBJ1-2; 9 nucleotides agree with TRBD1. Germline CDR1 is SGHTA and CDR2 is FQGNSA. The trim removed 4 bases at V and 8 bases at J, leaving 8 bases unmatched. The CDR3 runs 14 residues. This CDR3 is CASSSGTGQEGYTF. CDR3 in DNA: TGTGCCAGCAGCTCCGGGACAGGGCAGGAGGGCTACACCTTC.

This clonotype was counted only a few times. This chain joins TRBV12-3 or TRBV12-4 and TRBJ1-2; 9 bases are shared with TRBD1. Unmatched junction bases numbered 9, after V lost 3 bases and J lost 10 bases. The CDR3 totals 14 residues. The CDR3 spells CASSFRGQGNPYTF. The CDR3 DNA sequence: TGTGCCAGCAGTTTTAGGGGACAGGGAAACCCCTACACCTTC.